The 24 T cell receptor beta chains below come from one sample, sequenced in a study of T cells after yellow fever vaccination. TCRdb processed the 5' RACE reads anew with MiXCR; each CDR3 protein has one entry. The table includes 120,000 or so distinct CDR3 sequences, roughly 15% detected once. This sample comprised CD8+ T cells sorted from PBMCs, obtained 5 days after the yellow fever booster vaccination. The source is a man younger than 30 who received the YFV17D yellow fever vaccine.

This clonotype was counted between two and nine times. The CDR3 is CASSHGKGYEQYV. In DNA, the CDR3 is TGTGCCAGCAGCCACGGGAAGGGCTACGAGCAGTACGTC. The V gene is TRBV12-3 or TRBV12-4, the J gene TRBJ2-7; D possibly corresponds to TRBD2 (5 bases). This CDR3 has 13 residues. Trimming removed 6 bases from V and 3 bases from J, with 12 bases in between.

This clonotype was observed a handful of times. V and J are TRBV7-9 and TRBJ2-2, with a weak D call TRBD2 (5 bases). The CDR3 is made up of 14 amino acids. The germline gives CDR1 SEHNR, CDR2 FQNEAQ (reference sequence). V was pared by 5 bases and J by 7 bases, with 14 bases between. The CDR3, as DNA: TGTGCCAGCAGCCCCACCGGAGGCCACGGGGAGCTGTTTTTT. Residues: CASSPTGGHGELFF.

CDR3 residues: CASSLSTPGSTYNSPLHF. The CDR3 DNA is TGTGCCAGCAGCTTATCTACCCCGGGAAGCACCTATAATTCACCCCTCCACTTT. The V call is TRBV7-8, the J call TRBJ1-6; D not certain. The V gene lost 2 bases and the J gene lost 2 bases, with 16 bases spanning the gap. Germline CDR1 is SGHVS and CDR2 is FQNEAQ. The CDR3 has 18 amino acids. The full variable domain, in which reference TRBV7-8 and TRBJ1-6 provide the parts outside the CDR3, is GAGVSQSPRYKVAKRGQDVALRCDPISGHVSLFWYQQALGQGPEFLTYFQNEAQLDKSGLPSDRFFAERPEGSVSTLKIQRTQQEDSAVYLCASSLSTPGSTYNSPLHFGNGTRLTVT.

The chain uses TRBV9 and TRBJ2-3; 7 bases fit TRBD2. CDR3 length: 15 amino acids. Germline trimming cut 1 base from V and 5 bases from J; bases unmatched to any gene: 7. CDR1 and CDR2 (germline): SGDLS, YYNGEE. This CDR3 is CASSVLVGGVDTQYF. The DNA for the CDR3 is TGTGCCAGCAGCGTACTGGTGGGGGGGGTAGATACGCAGTATTTT.

The chain couples TRBV25-1 to TRBJ2-7; a weak D match, TRBD1 (6 bases). The germline V gene has CDR1 MGHDK and CDR2 SYGVNS. Trimming cost V 6 bases and J 4 bases, with 19 bases left between them. The CDR3 is 15 amino acids. CDR3 nucleotide sequence: TGTGCCAGCAGCCCGAGGCCGGGACACATTTACGAGCAGTACTTC. This sequence encodes CASSPRPGHIYEQYF.

This clonotype was counted between two and nine times. The chain is built from TRBV15 and TRBJ2-2, with D possibly being TRBD1 (6 bases). V was shortened by 5 bases and J by 4 bases, with 11 bases between the two germline ends. The CDR3 covers 14 residues. Per the germline V gene, CDR1 is LNHNV and CDR2 is YYDKDF (reference sequence). Written as DNA, the CDR3 is TGTGCCACCAGCTCAACAGGGACCACCGGGGAGCTGTTTTTT. Protein sequence: CATSSTGTTGELFF.

This chain connects TRBV5-6 to TRBJ2-7; no clear D. V was pared by 5 bases and J by 3 bases, with 15 bases between. CDR3 length equals 14 residues. Germline-derived CDR1 and CDR2 are SGHDT and YYEEEE. The CDR3, as DNA: TGTGCCAGCAGTTCCCTTGATCACTTCTACGAGCAGTACGTC. It translates to CASSSLDHFYEQYV.

This sequence joins TRBV6-2 or TRBV6-3 and TRBJ2-1; 7 positions match TRBD2. Trimming cost V 7 bases and J 9 bases; bases outside gene matches: 3. Germline CDR1 MNHEY, CDR2 SVGEGT. The CDR3 extends over 11 amino acids. In nucleotides, the CDR3 is TGTGCCAGCAAGCGGGGAGGTGAGCAGTTCTTC. Its protein product is CASKRGGEQFF.

This chain joins TRBV7-9 and TRBJ1-2, with D uncertain. Germline assignment: CDR1 SEHNR and CDR2 FQNEAQ (reference sequence). V shed 5 bases and J shed 2 bases, with 18 bases lying between them. The CDR3 contains 16 residues. CDR3 in DNA: TGTGCCAGCAGCCCGCCCCTAGCCAGCGAGAACTATGGCTACACCTTC. Translated: CASSPPLASENYGYTF. The full variable domain, with the rest looked up from reference TRBV7-9 and TRBJ1-2, is DTGVSQNPRHKITKRGQNVTFRCDPISEHNRLYWYRQTLGQGPEFLTYFQNEAQLEKSRLLSDRFSAERPKGSFSTLEIQRTEQGDSAMYLCASSPPLASENYGYTFGSGTRLTVV.

This clonotype was observed a handful of times. The chain employs TRBV9 and TRBJ2-1; unclear D gene. This CDR3 region has 18 residues. V was clipped by 0 bases and J by 4 bases, with 20 bases between them. In germline, CDR1 is SGDLS, CDR2 YYNGEE. The CDR3 DNA reads as TGTGCCAGCAGCGTAGGCTCGAGTGGGCCCACCCCTTACAATGAGCAGTTCTTC. This translates into CASSVGSSGPTPYNEQFF.

The chain recombines TRBV4-2 with TRBJ1-1; D is uncertain. The germline V gene has CDR1 LGHNA and CDR2 YNFKEQ. V gave up 6 bases and J gave up 0 bases, with 5 bases separating them. The CDR3 covers 12 residues. The DNA for the CDR3 is TGTGCCAGCAGAACGATGAACACTGAAGCTTTCTTT. As protein: CASRTMNTEAFF.

The gene calls are TRBV5-4 and TRBJ1-1, with 11 positions matching TRBD1. The CDR3 contains 15 residues. CDR1 and CDR2 from the germline V gene are SGHNT and YYREEE (reference sequence). V shed 2 bases, J shed 4 bases, and the junction held 4 bases outside the gene matches. This chain's CDR3 is CASSFWDRGATEAFF. The CDR3 DNA reads as TGTGCCAGCAGCTTTTGGGACAGGGGGGCCACTGAAGCTTTCTTT.

The rearrangement joins TRBV5-1 to TRBJ1-1, with a tentative D call TRBD1 (6 bases). The CDR3 runs 15 residues. Germline V lookup: CDR1 SGHRS, CDR2 YFSETQ. V was pared by 4 bases and J by 1 base, with 14 bases between. CDR3 sequence reads: CASSRRGQTNTEAFF. The CDR3 coding sequence is TGCGCCAGCAGCCGACGGGGGCAGACGAACACTGAAGCTTTCTTT.

This clonotype was detected only a few times. The gene calls are TRBV2 and TRBJ2-5, with TRBD1 as a possible D gene (6 bases). CDR3 length: 14 amino acids. Germline V CDR1 and CDR2: SNHLY, FYNNEI. Trimming stripped 6 bases from V and 7 bases from J, with 18 bases between. CDR3 nucleotide sequence: TGTGCCAGCAGGACCGGACAGTCATTAGGGACCCAGTACTTC. Its protein is CASRTGQSLGTQYF.

This clonotype was picked up one time. The chain is built from TRBV28 and TRBJ2-5, with a tentative D call TRBD1 (6 bases). Trimming cost V 5 bases and J 2 bases, with 12 bases left between them. Germline V lookup: CDR1 MDHEN, CDR2 SYDVKM. The CDR3 sequence is 14 residues long. The CDR3 loop is CASSITGFQETQYF. DNA of the CDR3: TGTGCCAGCAGTATCACAGGGTTTCAAGAGACCCAGTACTTC.

This clonotype was found a few times. The rearrangement uses TRBV4-2 and TRBJ2-1; D might be TRBD1 (6 bases). V lost 2 bases to trimming and J lost 6 bases, with 11 bases between them. The CDR3 extends over 14 amino acids. Germline V CDR1 and CDR2: LGHNA, YNFKEQ. The CDR3 coding sequence is TGTGCCAGCAGCCAACATGACAGGTCCAATGAGCAGTTCTTC. The encoded protein is CASSQHDRSNEQFF.

The chain carries TRBV30 and TRBJ1-2; D not certain. V was cut by 1 base and J by 4 bases, with 16 bases left in between. Germline values: CDR1 GTSNPN, CDR2 SVGIG (reference sequence). The CDR3 consists of 15 residues. The CDR3 reads CAWSGVLRWSYGYTF. The CDR3 nucleotides read TGTGCCTGGAGTGGTGTCCTACGGTGGAGCTATGGCTACACCTTC.

This clonotype was detected only a few times. This chain connects TRBV5-1 to TRBJ2-4; the D gene is possibly TRBD1 (5 bases). The ends were cut back, 3 bases at V and 3 bases at J, with 10 bases in the middle. The CDR3 spans 14 residues. In germline, CDR1 is SGHRS, CDR2 YFSETQ. CDR3 residues: CASSYFDSKNIQYF. The CDR3 nucleotides read TGCGCCAGCAGCTATTTCGACAGCAAAAACATTCAGTACTTC.

This chain connects TRBV9 to TRBJ2-1; TRBD2 matches at 9 bases. J was trimmed by 5 bases and V by 0 bases; bases with no gene match: 15. The CDR3 totals 19 residues. Looked up from germline, CDR1 is SGDLS and CDR2 is YYNGEE. In nucleotides, the CDR3 is TGTGCCAGCAGCGTAGGCGGGGGGGCGTCCCCGTCGAGCCACAATGAGCAGTTCTTC. Its protein is CASSVGGGASPSSHNEQFF.

The chain has TRBV28 and TRBJ1-6; D perhaps matches TRBD1 (6 bases). V was clipped by 5 bases and J by 6 bases, with 14 bases between them. CDR3 length equals 15 residues. The V gene's germline CDR1 is MDHEN and CDR2 SYDVKM. The CDR3 nucleotides are TGTGCCAGCAGTCCTCCCGGCAGGGGTAATTCACCCCTCCACTTT. This codes for CASSPPGRGNSPLHF.

This chain uses TRBV12-3 or TRBV12-4 with TRBJ1-1; unclear D gene. The CDR3 spans 13 residues. Trimming shortened V by 3 bases and J by 1 base, and 6 bases separated the two germline ends. The CDR3 coding sequence is TGTGCCAGCAGTTTTGAGGGGAACACTGAAGCTTTCTTT. Translation: CASSFEGNTEAFF.

In its sample, this clonotype was seen a few times. This chain connects TRBV7-9 to TRBJ1-2, with 7 bases fitting TRBD1. V was pared by 7 bases and J by 4 bases, with 15 bases of the junction left unmatched. From germline, CDR1 is SEHNR and CDR2 FQNEAQ (reference sequence). CDR3 length: 16 amino acids. The CDR3 DNA sequence: TGTGCCAGCACCGATTTAGGGACAGACTTAACCTATGGCTACACCTTC. Translated: CASTDLGTDLTYGYTF.

V gene TRBV4-3 combines with J gene TRBJ1-2; D is ambiguous. Germline CDR1 is LGHNA and CDR2 is YSLEER. The ends were cut back, 5 bases at V and 6 bases at J, with 13 bases in the middle. The CDR3 totals 13 residues. The CDR3, as DNA: TGCGCCAGCAGCTGGACTCCTGGGAATGGCTACACCTTC. Protein: CASSWTPGNGYTF.

This clonotype was found a few times. The rearrangement uses TRBV4-1 and TRBJ2-4, with a tentative D call TRBD2 (7 bases). The V gene's germline CDR1 is MGHRA and CDR2 YSYEKL. The CDR3 is made up of 16 amino acids. Trimming left V 3 bases short and J 6 bases short, with 18 bases between. The CDR3 is CASSQSRGATLNIQYF. CDR3 coding DNA: TGCGCCAGCAGCCAGAGTCGGGGGGCTACCCTAAACATTCAGTACTTC.